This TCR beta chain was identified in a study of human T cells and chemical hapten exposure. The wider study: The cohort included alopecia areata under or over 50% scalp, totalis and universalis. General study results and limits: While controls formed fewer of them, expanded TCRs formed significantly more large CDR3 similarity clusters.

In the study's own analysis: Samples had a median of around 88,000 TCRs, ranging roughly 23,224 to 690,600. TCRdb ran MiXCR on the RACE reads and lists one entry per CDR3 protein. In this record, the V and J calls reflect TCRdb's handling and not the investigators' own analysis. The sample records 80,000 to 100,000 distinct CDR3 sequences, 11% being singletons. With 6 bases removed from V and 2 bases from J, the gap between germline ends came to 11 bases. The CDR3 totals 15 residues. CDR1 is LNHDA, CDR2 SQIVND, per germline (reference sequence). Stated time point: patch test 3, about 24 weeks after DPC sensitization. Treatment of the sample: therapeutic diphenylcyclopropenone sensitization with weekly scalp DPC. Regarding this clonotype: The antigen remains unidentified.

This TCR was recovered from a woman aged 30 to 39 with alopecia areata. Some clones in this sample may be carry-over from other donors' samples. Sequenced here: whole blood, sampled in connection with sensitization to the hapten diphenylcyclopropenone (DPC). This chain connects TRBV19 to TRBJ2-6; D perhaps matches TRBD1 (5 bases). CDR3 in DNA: TGTGCCAGTAGATCAGGGCTCCCTGGGGCCAACGTCCTGACTTTC. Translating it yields CASRSGLPGANVLTF.